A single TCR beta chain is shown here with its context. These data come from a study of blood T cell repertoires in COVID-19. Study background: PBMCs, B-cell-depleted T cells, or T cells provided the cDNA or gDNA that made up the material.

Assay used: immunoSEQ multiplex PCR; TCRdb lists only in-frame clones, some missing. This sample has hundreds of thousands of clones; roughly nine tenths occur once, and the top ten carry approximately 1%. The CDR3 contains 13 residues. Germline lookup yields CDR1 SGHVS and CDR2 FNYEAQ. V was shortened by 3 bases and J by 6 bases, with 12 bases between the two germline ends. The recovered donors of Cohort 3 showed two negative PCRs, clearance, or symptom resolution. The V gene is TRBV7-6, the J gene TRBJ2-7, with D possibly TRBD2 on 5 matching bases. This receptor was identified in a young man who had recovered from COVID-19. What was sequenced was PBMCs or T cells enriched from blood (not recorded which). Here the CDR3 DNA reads TGTGCCAGCAGCTTTTCCACCCGGGGCGAGCAGTACTTC. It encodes CASSFSTRGEQYF.